This TCR beta chain originates from a study of T cell responses to AZD1222 COVID-19 vaccine. Overall study results and limits: Spike regions recognized by vaccine-associated CD4 TCRs spanned the protein, led by 160-218 and 743-854. Mostly white British, mostly female donors; authors suggested clonal diversity may be underestimated. At baseline, just a handful of AZD1222 recipients tested seropositive.

About this clone: The antigen remains undetermined.

Method: immunoSEQ multiplex PCR; TCRdb's copy keeps in-frame clones and lacks some. This sample has about 55,000 clones, with approximately 88% found just once. Germline assignment: CDR1 LNHDA and CDR2 SQIVND (reference sequence). V was cut by 7 bases and J by 2 bases, with 14 bases left in between. The CDR3 loop spans 15 amino acids. This sequence was found in an adult in good health. The material was peripheral blood, obtained on day 0 of AZD1222 vaccination. The V and J genes are TRBV19 and TRBJ2-2, with a weak D call TRBD1 (6 bases). CDR3 in amino acids: CASKHGTPNTGELFF. The DNA of the CDR3 is TGTGCCAGTAAACACGGGACACCAAACACCGGGGAGCTGTTTTTT.